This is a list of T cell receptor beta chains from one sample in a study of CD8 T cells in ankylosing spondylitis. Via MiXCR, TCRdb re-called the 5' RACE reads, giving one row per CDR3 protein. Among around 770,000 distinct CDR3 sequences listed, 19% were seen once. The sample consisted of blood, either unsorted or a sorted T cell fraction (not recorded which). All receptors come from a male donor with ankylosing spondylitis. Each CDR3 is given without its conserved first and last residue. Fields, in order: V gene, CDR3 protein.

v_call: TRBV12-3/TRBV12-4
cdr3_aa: ASSLQALGNQPQH

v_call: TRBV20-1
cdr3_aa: SAEHTGHEQY

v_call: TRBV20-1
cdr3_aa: SARRTVNTEAF

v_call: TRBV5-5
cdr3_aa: ASSSLLGSYNSPLH

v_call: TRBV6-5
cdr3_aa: ASSYSPTSHETQY

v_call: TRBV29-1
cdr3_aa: SVDTYNEQF

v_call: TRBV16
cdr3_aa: ASSQNRYYEQY

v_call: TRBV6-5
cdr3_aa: ASSYTGGVQPQH

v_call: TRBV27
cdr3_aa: ASSLDAGLSSYEQY

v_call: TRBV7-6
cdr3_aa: ASSFFPNTEAF

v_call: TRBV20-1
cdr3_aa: SAGRNRGNTGELF

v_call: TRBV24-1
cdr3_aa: ATSDFGLAGKGGELF

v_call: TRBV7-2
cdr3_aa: ASSLGVPNQPQH

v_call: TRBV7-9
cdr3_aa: ASSLFVRGNEQF

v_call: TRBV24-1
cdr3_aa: AFSEPRFIGNTGELF

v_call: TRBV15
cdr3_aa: ATSRTGPNTEAF

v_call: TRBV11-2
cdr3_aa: ASSARGVSSGRAAYEQY

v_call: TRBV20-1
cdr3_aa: SATDMLQETQY

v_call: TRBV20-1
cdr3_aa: SAEGAATGETQY

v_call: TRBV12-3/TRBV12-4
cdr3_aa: ASSVAGTGQYEQY

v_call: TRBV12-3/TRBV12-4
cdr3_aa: ASRRGTEQF

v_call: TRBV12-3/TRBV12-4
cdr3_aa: ASSRAAASGGLYNEQF

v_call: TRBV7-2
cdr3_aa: ASLRDMNTEAF

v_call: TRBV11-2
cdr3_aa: ASSFEREDEQY

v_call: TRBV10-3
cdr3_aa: AISEGLPTGELF

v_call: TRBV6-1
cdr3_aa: ASRFQTSGSYNEQF

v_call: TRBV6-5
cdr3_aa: ASSYASGRSDTQY

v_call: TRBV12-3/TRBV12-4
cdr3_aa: ASTGRGNTIY

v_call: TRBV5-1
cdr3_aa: ASSLAGRGNSPLH